A selection of T cell receptor beta chains follows, all from one sample in a study of T cells after yellow fever vaccination. In TCRdb, the 5' RACE reads were re-called with MiXCR into one record per CDR3 protein. The table has 250,000 to 350,000 distinct CDR3 sequences, 8.7% seen once; the top ten hold about 3%. The sample consisted of CD4+ T cells sorted from PBMCs, taken 5 days after the yellow fever booster vaccination. These receptors were collected from a man younger than 30 who received the YFV17D yellow fever vaccine. The CDR3 runs from the conserved cysteine through the conserved F or W. Fields, in order: D gene, clone size, J gene, V gene, CDR3 DNA, CDR3 protein. D genes are given only for firm matches. Size is stated for part of the rows, as once, few or many counts, or as a class when the clone is expanded.

- - TRBJ1-1 TRBV6-5 TGTGCCAGCAGTGAACTCTCAGGCTCCCGAGGCACTGAAGCTTTCTTT CASSELSGSRGTEAFF
TRBD1 many TRBJ1-1 TRBV7-2 TGTGCCAGCAGCCGGGACAGGGGAGGTACTGAAGCTTTCTTT CASSRDRGGTEAFF
- few TRBJ2-3 TRBV20-1 TGCAGTGCTAAGGGGATGCGAGGGAGCACAGATACGCAGTATTTT CSAKGMRGSTDTQYF
- - TRBJ1-3 TRBV5-5 TGTGCCAGCAGCCCCGGCGGTCGGGCCTTCTCTGGAAACACCATATATTTT CASSPGGRAFSGNTIYF
- - TRBJ2-2 TRBV4-3 TGCGCCAGCAGCCAAGATCCACGAGGGAACGGGGAGCTGTTTTTT CASSQDPRGNGELFF
TRBD2 - TRBJ2-2 TRBV7-2 TGTGCCAGCAGCCGTAGGCTAGCGGGGAACACCGGGGAGCTGTTTTTT CASSRRLAGNTGELFF
TRBD2 many TRBJ2-2 TRBV6-5 TGTGCCAGCAGCCGGGGACTAGCGGGGACCGGGGAGCTGTTTTTT CASSRGLAGTGELFF
- - TRBJ2-5 TRBV20-1 TGCAGTGTAGTCCCCCAGGGACTGACGTGGGAGACCCAGTACTTC CSVVPQGLTWETQYF
TRBD2 many TRBJ2-1 TRBV27 TGTGCCAGCAGTTTATCGTGGGGACTAGCGGGGCTTGAGCAGTTCTTC CASSLSWGLAGLEQFF
- few TRBJ1-1 TRBV2 TGTGCCAGCGGTGGGGTATTGTGGGAAGCTTTCTTT CASGGVLWEAFF
- many TRBJ1-6 TRBV20-1 TGCAGTGCTAGGCGACCCGCTGGAACATCCTATAATTCACCCCTCCACTTT CSARRPAGTSYNSPLHF
- few TRBJ1-1 TRBV18 TGTGCCAGCTCACCGTTCAGGGACGTAACCGCTGAAGCTTTCTTT CASSPFRDVTAEAFF
TRBD1 - TRBJ1-4 TRBV11-2 TGTGCCAGCAGAAAACCGGGACAGGGCTTTGAAAAACTGTTTTTT CASRKPGQGFEKLFF
TRBD2 few TRBJ2-1 TRBV12-3/TRBV12-4 TGTGCCAGCAGTTTCTCGACTAGCGGGGGGTACAATGAGCAGTTCTTC CASSFSTSGGYNEQFF
- few TRBJ2-5 TRBV5-1 TGCGCCAGCAGCTTATATTTGGAGACCCAGTACTTC CASSLYLETQYF
- many TRBJ1-2 TRBV6-5 TGTGCCAGCATGGGGGCGTCCTATGGCTACACCTTC CASMGASYGYTF
- - TRBJ1-2 TRBV6-2/TRBV6-3 TGTGCCAGCAGTCGCCAGGAAGATTATGGCTACACCTTC CASSRQEDYGYTF
- many TRBJ2-5 TRBV23-1 TGCGCCAGCAGTCAACAGGGACAAGAGACCCAGTACTTC CASSQQGQETQYF
TRBD1 many TRBJ1-3 TRBV12-3/TRBV12-4 TGTGCCAGCAGTTACCCGGGACAGGGTGGTGGAAACACCATATATTTT CASSYPGQGGGNTIYF
- few TRBJ1-3 TRBV4-3 TGCGCCAGCAGCCAAGCTGAACAAGGGGGGCGAAACACCATATATTTT CASSQAEQGGRNTIYF
- many TRBJ2-7 TRBV2 TGTGCCAGCAGTGATAAGGGGCGAGAGCAGTACTTC CASSDKGREQYF
TRBD1 few TRBJ1-2 TRBV20-1 TGCAGTGCTAGGACAGGGACTTCTAACTATGGCTACACCTTC CSARTGTSNYGYTF
- - TRBJ2-3 TRBV10-2 TGCGCCAGCAGTCCCCAGGGCCTCAGCACAGATACGCAGTATTTT CASSPQGLSTDTQYF
TRBD2 many TRBJ2-7 TRBV7-2 TGTGCCAGCAGCACCCTAGCGGGGGGTCTCTACGAGCAGTACTTC CASSTLAGGLYEQYF
- - TRBJ1-3 TRBV7-9 TGTGCCAGCAGCACGTACAAGGAAGTCTCTGGAAACACCATATATTTT CASSTYKEVSGNTIYF
- few TRBJ1-4 TRBV7-9 TGTGCCAGCAGCTTCGCCAGTTCTAATGAAAAACTGTTTTTT CASSFASSNEKLFF
- - TRBJ2-3 TRBV29-1 TGCAGCTTCGGGCATATGGGGTCAGGGGATACGCAGTATTTT CSFGHMGSGDTQYF
- - TRBJ2-1 TRBV28 TGTGCCACCCAGTCCTACAATGAGCAGTTCTTC CATQSYNEQFF
- - TRBJ2-5 TRBV6-2/TRBV6-3 TGTGCCAGCAGAGGGAGCGTGGAGACCCAGTACTTC CASRGSVETQYF
- few TRBJ2-1 TRBV20-1 TGCAGTGCTAGAGATCGGCGCGCCTACAATGAGCAGTTCTTC CSARDRRAYNEQFF
- many TRBJ2-7 TRBV7-2 TGTGCCAGCAGCTTCGGGCAGTACGAGCAGTACTTC CASSFGQYEQYF
- - TRBJ1-5 TRBV6-2/TRBV6-3 TGTGCCAGCAGTTACTCGAGGTCGGGACCCGGAGGTGGCAATCAGCCCCAGCATTTT CASSYSRSGPGGGNQPQHF
TRBD2 few TRBJ2-3 TRBV7-2 TGTGCCAGCAGCCCGTCTAGCGGGGGGGCTGCAGATACGCAGTATTTT CASSPSSGGAADTQYF
- many TRBJ2-2 TRBV20-1 TGCAGTGCCCCGAATGGCGGGGAGCTGTTTTTT CSAPNGGELFF
- - TRBJ1-5 TRBV18 TGTGCCAGCTCACCGGAGAATAATCAGCCCCAGCATTTT CASSPENNQPQHF
- - TRBJ1-1 TRBV24-1 TGTGCCACCAGTGATTCGGGACGGATGAACACTGAAGCTTTCTTT CATSDSGRMNTEAFF
- few TRBJ2-7 TRBV30 TGTGCCTGGAGTGTACTAAGGTGGGGGAGCTACGAGCAGTACTTC CAWSVLRWGSYEQYF
TRBD2 few TRBJ2-3 TRBV20-1 TGCAGTGGATTGATAGCGGGGGCGGACACAGATACGCAGTATTTT CSGLIAGADTDTQYF